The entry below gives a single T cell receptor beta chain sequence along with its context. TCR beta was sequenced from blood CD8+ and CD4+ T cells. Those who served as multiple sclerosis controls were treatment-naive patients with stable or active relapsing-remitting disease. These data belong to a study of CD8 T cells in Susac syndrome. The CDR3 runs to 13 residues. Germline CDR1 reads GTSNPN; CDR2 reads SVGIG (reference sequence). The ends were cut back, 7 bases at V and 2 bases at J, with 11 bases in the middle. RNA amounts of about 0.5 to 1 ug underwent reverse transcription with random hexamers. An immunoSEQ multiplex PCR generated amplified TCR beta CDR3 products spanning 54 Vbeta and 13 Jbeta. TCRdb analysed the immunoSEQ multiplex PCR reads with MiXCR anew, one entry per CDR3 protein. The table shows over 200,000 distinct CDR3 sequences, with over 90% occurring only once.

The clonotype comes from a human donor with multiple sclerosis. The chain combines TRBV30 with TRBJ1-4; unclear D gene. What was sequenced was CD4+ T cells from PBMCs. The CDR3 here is CASGRGTNEKLFF. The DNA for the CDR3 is TGTGCCTCGGGTCGGGGTACTAATGAAAAACTGTTTTTT.